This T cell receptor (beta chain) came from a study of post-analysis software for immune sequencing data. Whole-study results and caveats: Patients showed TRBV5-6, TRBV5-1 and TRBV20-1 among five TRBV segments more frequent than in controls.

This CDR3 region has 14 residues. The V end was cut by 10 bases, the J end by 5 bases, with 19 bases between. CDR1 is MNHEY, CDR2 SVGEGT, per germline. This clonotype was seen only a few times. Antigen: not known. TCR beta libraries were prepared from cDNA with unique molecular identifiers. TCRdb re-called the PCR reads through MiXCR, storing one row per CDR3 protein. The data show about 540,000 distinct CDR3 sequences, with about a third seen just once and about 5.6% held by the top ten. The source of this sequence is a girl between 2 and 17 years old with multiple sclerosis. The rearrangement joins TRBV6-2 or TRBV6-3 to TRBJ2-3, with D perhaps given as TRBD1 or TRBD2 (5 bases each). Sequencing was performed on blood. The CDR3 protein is CANAGTAVKDTQYF. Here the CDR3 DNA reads TGTGCCAATGCCGGGACGGCCGTGAAAGATACGCAGTATTTT.